Presented here are 4 T cell receptor beta chains from one specimen sequenced in a study of CD8+ T cells in alopecia areata (dated by TCRdb to 2017 to 2018). Library preparation used the immunoSEQ multiplex PCR assay. To provide template for TCR sequencing, every sample had RNA extracted and reverse transcribed into cDNA. Entries here come from immuneACCESS through TCRdb and include only in-frame sequences with V and J called. Some clones fail to appear in such tables; in the studies checked, an unresolved V gene covers under half of the shortfall, and the cause of the remainder is unknown. This sample comprises over 120,000 clones, about 56% of them detected only once. The ten largest make up more than 15% of the sample. According to the study, the label for this sample's time point signals: roughly 27 days on oral tofacitinib. The label giving this sample's treatment or condition can be read as: oral pan-JAK inhibitor, 5-10 mg twice daily.

This specimen was CD8+ T cells sorted from blood, taken at week 4, from a patient treated with tofacitinib. These receptor sequences come from a human donor with alopecia areata.

This chain uses TRBV7-9 with TRBJ2-5; 14 nucleotides agree with TRBD2. CDR1 and CDR2 from the germline V gene are SEHNR and FQNEAQ (reference sequence). V gave up 1 base and J gave up 5 bases; unmatched junction bases: 3. The CDR3 spans 16 residues. DNA for the CDR3: TGTGCCAGCAGCTTAGATTGGACTAGCGGGGGGGAGACCCAGTACTTC. Its translation: CASSLDWTSGGETQYF.

The chain links TRBV27 to TRBJ1-1; TRBD1 is a possible D gene (5 bases). From germline, CDR1 is MNHEY and CDR2 SMNVEV (reference sequence). CDR3 length equals 14 residues. V shed 2 bases and J shed 2 bases, with 9 bases lying between them. The CDR3 DNA reads TGTGCCAGCAGTTTAACAGGAGCAAACACTGAAGCTTTCTTT. This sequence encodes CASSLTGANTEAFF.

This rearrangement joins TRBV25-1 to TRBJ1-2; 7 nucleotides agree with TRBD1. V was clipped by 1 base and J by 5 bases; unmatched bases: 7. CDR1 is MGHDK and CDR2 is SYGVNS in the germline V gene. This CDR3 has 15 amino acids. The CDR3 region has the DNA TGTGCCAGCAGTGAATGGGACAGTTTACGTTATGGCTACACCTTC. This encodes CASSEWDSLRYGYTF.

The chain recombines TRBV7-8 with TRBJ2-3, with D hard to call. The germline CDR1 and CDR2 sequences are SGHVS and FQNEAQ. V was cut by 8 bases and J by 3 bases, with 18 bases left in between. This CDR3 is built from 15 residues. The CDR3 DNA reads TGTGCCAGCCACTCCGAGGTAACGTGGACAGATACGCAGTATTTT. Its translation is CASHSEVTWTDTQYF.